This T cell receptor (beta chain) is from a study of blood T cell repertoires in COVID-19. Turning to the study itself: Sources were T cells, B-cell-depleted T cells, or PBMCs; the material itself was cDNA or gDNA.

Authors' analysis steps: Nucleated cell number was recorded as an estimate derived from reference gene primer amplification. The table came from immunoSEQ multiplex PCR; TCRdb's copy has only in-frame clones and leaves some out. V, J and clone size reflect that table, while D and trimming were determined from the DNA. This table holds under 200,000 clones, over 70% found once. Everyone who took part was roughly 18 to 89 years old, and they came from over 20 US areas. The specimen was PBMCs or T cells enriched from blood (not recorded which). The TCR sequence derives from a woman aged 60-75 years who had recovered from COVID-19.

CDR3 nucleotide sequence: TGTGCCAGCTCGGTAGCAATTGGCAACAATGAGCAGTTCTTC. It specifies CASSVAIGNNEQFF. V gene TRBV18 combines with J gene TRBJ2-1; D is unresolved. CDR3 size: 14 residues. Germline V gives CDR1 KGHSH, CDR2 LQKENI. Trimming cost V 6 bases and J 5 bases, with 14 bases left between them.